This T cell receptor beta chain was retrieved from a study of beta chain features in type 1 diabetes. In the study overall: Examined across all samples were roughly 110,000,000 sorted cells.

Trimming took 0 bases from V and 3 from J; bases not matched to a gene: 4. The CDR3 has 15 amino acids. Germline V CDR1 and CDR2: SGHRS, YFSETQ. This clone came up a few times. No antigen is known for it. Study-wide findings and caveats: Type 1 diabetes patients had TCRB CDR3s that were shorter (moderately but significantly so) in all four CD4+ subsets. It was not settled here whether HLA type affects TCRB rearrangement.

Of the isolated RNA, all was reverse transcribed, and so the sequenced material was expressed TCRB transcripts. Assay: immunoSEQ multiplex PCR; the TCRdb copy retains only in-frame clones and omits some. Among about 300,000 clones listed, roughly 13% were seen once. Sample: naive CD4+ T cells from blood. This chain connects TRBV5-1 to TRBJ2-7; 9 nucleotides match TRBD2. The TCR comes from a woman aged 18-29 years with type 1 diabetes. Written as DNA, the CDR3 is TGCGCCAGCAGCTTGGTTGCGGGAGGGAACTACGAGCAGTACGTC. Translating it yields CASSLVAGGNYEQYV.